The 11 T cell receptor beta chains listed next were all sequenced from one sample in a study of T cells in Graves' hyperthyroidism and ophthalmopathy. Amplified TCR beta CDR3 regions came from RNA transcripts. Researchers ran a first-round RT-PCR on the TCR CDR3 using the HTBI primer set. TCRdb analysed the multiplex PCR reads with MiXCR anew, one entry per CDR3 protein. The data show fewer than 500,000 distinct CDR3 sequences, with about 14% seen just once and roughly 20% held by the top ten. The specimen was blood. The receptors were sampled from a man aged 25 to 45 with Graves' hyperthyroidism that later progressed to Graves' ophthalmopathy.

V is TRBV18 and J is TRBJ2-6; D not resolved. Trimming cost V 3 bases and J 2 bases, with 11 bases left between them. The CDR3 is made up of 16 amino acids. Germline V gene data show CDR1 as KGHSH and CDR2 as LQKENI. The CDR3 DNA follows: TGTGCCAGCTCACCGATAACGGGTACTGGGGCCAACGTCCTGACTTTC. It specifies CASSPITGTGANVLTF.

This clonotype was counted a few times. The chain employs TRBV29-1 and TRBJ1-2; 12 bases agree with TRBD1. Germline assignment: CDR1 SQVTM and CDR2 ANQGSEA. V lost 0 bases to trimming and J lost 6 bases; unmatched junction nucleotides: 11. This CDR3 comprises 17 residues. The DNA of the CDR3 is TGCAGCGTTGAAGACCCCCCGGGACAGGGGGCGTCTCATGGCTACACCTTC. It specifies CSVEDPPGQGASHGYTF. Based on the CDR3 plus reference TRBV29-1 and TRBJ1-2, the full variable domain is SAVISQKPSRDICQRGTSLTIQCQVDSQVTMMFWYRQQPGQSLTLIATANQGSEATYESGFVIDKFPISRPNLTFSTLTVSNMSPEDSSIYLCSVEDPPGQGASHGYTFGSGTRLTVV.

This clonotype was seen ten or more times. The V and J genes are TRBV7-6 and TRBJ1-2; 8 nucleotides match TRBD1. Germline assignment: CDR1 SGHVS and CDR2 FNYEAQ. After removal of 5 bases from V and 3 bases from J, the junction contained 8 bases not matched to a gene. The CDR3 has 15 residues. The CDR3 sequence: CASSVRQGSDYGYTF. The DNA of the CDR3 is TGTGCCAGCAGCGTAAGACAGGGGTCAGACTATGGCTACACCTTC.

This clonotype was picked up many times. The rearrangement links TRBV7-3 to TRBJ2-7; no clear D. Germline V gene lookup returns CDR1 SGHTA and CDR2 FQGTGA. The CDR3 is made up of 13 amino acids. Trimming took off 5 bases at V and 6 bases at J, with 14 bases between the two ends. The CDR3 DNA reads TGTGCCAGCAGCCTAGTATTAGGCGGCGAGCAGTACTTC. Translating it yields CASSLVLGGEQYF.

This clonotype was counted at least ten times. The V gene is TRBV11-2, the J gene TRBJ2-2, with 9 bases identical to TRBD1. V gave up 2 bases and J gave up 5 bases; unmatched junction bases: 9. The germline CDR1 and CDR2 sequences are SGHAT and FQNNGV. The CDR3 spans 17 residues. CDR3: CASSLKTGQGKTGELFF. CDR3 DNA: TGTGCCAGCAGCTTAAAAACGGGACAGGGTAAAACCGGGGAGCTGTTTTTT.

With respect to this clonotype: This may be a read error: a much more frequent sequence differs by one nucleotide. The chain joins TRBV18 to TRBJ1-5; D is unresolved. The CDR3 sequence is 12 residues long. Germline CDR1 and CDR2: KGHSH and LQKENI. CDR3 in amino acids: CAGSQGSGPQHF. CDR3 DNA: TGTGCCGGCTCACAAGGGTCTGGGCCCCAGCATTTT.

V gene TRBV12-3 or TRBV12-4 combines with J gene TRBJ2-7, with D perhaps matching TRBD1 (5 bases). The CDR3 extends over 13 amino acids. V lost 1 base to trimming and J lost 5 bases, with 9 bases between them. The CDR3 DNA reads TGTGCCAGCAGTTTAGGGGGCAAGAACGAGCAGTACTTC. It specifies CASSLGGKNEQYF.

This clonotype was observed a few times. The chain uses TRBV19 and TRBJ1-5, with 8 bases that match TRBD1. Germline CDR1 reads LNHDA; CDR2 reads SQIVND (reference sequence). V shed 7 bases, J shed 0 bases, and the junction held 8 bases outside the gene matches. The CDR3 loop spans 16 amino acids. The CDR3 protein is CASKEGQEISNQPQHF. As DNA, the CDR3 is TGTGCCAGTAAGGAGGGACAGGAAATTAGCAATCAGCCCCAGCATTTT.

This clonotype was detected only a few times. The V gene is TRBV19, the J gene TRBJ1-3; D remains unclear. CDR1 and CDR2 from the germline V gene are LNHDA and SQIVND (reference sequence). The CDR3 is made up of 14 amino acids. V was pared by 7 bases and J by 1 base, with 11 bases between. This chain's CDR3 is CASKEGPSGNTIYF. The CDR3 DNA follows: TGTGCCAGTAAGGAGGGCCCTTCTGGAAACACCATATATTTT.

This clonotype has ten or more counts. The rearrangement links TRBV2 to TRBJ2-1, with 8 bases aligning to TRBD1. The CDR3 contains 14 residues. Germline V CDR1 and CDR2: SNHLY, FYNNEI. Trimming cost V 5 bases and J 6 bases; bases outside gene matches: 6. The CDR3, as DNA: TGTGCCAGCAGTAGACAGGGGTTAGGCAATGAGCAGTTCTTC. It translates to CASSRQGLGNEQFF.

This clonotype appeared many times. The chain recombines TRBV10-3 with TRBJ2-7; TRBD1 might be the D (6 bases). This CDR3 region has 13 residues. Per the germline V gene, CDR1 is ENHRY and CDR2 is SYGVKD. The V and J ends lost 2 bases and 4 bases respectively, with 9 bases between them. CDR3 sequence: CAISERTGYEQYF. The DNA of the CDR3 is TGTGCCATCAGTGAGAGAACAGGGTACGAGCAGTACTTC.